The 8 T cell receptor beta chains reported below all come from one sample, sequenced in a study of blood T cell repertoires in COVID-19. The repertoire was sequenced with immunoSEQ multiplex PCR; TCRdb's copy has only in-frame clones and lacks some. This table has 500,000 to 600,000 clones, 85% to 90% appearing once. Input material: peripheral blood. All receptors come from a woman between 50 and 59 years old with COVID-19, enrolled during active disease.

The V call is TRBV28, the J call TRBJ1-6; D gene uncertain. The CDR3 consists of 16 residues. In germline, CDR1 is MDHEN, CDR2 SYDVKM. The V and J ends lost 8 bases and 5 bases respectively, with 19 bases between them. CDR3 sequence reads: CASRPSSGFDNSPLHF. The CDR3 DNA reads TGTGCCAGCCGCCCTTCGTCGGGTTTCGATAATTCACCCCTCCACTTT. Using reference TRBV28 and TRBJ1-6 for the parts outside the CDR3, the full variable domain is DVKVTQSSRYLVKRTGEKVFLECVQDMDHENMFWYRQDPGLGLRLIYFSYDVKMKEKGDIPEGYSVSREKKERFSLILESASTNQTSMYLCASRPSSGFDNSPLHFGNGTRLTVT.

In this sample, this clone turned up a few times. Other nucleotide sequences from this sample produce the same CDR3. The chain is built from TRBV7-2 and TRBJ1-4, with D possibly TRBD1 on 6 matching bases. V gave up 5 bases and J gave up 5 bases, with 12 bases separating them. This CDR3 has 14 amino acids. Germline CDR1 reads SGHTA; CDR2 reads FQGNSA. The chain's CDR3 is CASSLGGGNEKLFF. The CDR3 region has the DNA TGTGCCAGCAGCCTAGGGGGGGGAAATGAAAAACTGTTTTTT.

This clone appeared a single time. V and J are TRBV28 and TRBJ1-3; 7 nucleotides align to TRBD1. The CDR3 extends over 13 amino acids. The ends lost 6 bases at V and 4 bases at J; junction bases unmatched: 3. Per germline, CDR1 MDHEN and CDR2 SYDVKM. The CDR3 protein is CASRAGGGNTIYF. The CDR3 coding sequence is TGTGCCAGCAGGGCAGGGGGAGGAAACACCATATATTTT.

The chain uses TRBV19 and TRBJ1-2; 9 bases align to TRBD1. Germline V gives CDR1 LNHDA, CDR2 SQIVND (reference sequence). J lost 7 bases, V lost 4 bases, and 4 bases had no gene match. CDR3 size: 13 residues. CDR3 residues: CASSRWDRVGYTF. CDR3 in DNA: TGTGCCAGTAGTAGATGGGACAGGGTTGGCTACACCTTC.

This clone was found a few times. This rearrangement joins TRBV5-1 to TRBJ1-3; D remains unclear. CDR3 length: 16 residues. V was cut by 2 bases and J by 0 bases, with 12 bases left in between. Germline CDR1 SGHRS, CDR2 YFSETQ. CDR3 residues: CASSFSEVDSGNTIYF. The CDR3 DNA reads TGCGCCAGCAGCTTCAGTGAAGTCGACTCTGGAAACACCATATATTTT.

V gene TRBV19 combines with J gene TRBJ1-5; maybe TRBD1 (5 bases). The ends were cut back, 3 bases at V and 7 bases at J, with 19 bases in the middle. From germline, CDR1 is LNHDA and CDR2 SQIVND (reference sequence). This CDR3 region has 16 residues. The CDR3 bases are TGTGCCAGTAGTATGGGGGTTAGCGGGCGTCAGCAGCCCCAGCATTTT. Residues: CASSMGVSGRQQPQHF.

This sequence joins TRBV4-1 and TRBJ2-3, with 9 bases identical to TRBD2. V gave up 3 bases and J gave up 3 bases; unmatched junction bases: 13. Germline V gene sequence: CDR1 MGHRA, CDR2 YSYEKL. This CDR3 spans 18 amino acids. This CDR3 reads CASSHPKEVAGETDTQYF. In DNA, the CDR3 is TGCGCCAGCAGCCATCCAAAAGAAGTAGCGGGGGAAACAGATACGCAGTATTTT.

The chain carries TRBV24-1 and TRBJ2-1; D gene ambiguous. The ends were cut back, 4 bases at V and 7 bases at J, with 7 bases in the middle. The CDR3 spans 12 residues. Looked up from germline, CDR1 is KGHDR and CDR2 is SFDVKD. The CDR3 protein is CATSDAPNEQFF. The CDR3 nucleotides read TGTGCCACCAGTGACGCGCCTAATGAGCAGTTCTTC.